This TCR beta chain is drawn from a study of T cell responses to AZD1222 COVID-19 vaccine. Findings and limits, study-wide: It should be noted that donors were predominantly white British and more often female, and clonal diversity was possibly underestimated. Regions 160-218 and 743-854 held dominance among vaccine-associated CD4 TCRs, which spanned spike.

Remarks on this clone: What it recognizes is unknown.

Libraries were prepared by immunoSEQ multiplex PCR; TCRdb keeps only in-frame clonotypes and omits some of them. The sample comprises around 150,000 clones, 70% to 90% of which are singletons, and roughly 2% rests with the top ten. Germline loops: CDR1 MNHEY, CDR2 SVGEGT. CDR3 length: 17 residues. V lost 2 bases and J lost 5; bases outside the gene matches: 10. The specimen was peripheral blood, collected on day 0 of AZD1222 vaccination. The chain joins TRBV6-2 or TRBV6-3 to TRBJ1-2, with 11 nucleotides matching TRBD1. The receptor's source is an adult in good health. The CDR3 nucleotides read TGTGCCAGCAGTTACCTGAGACCGGGACAGGGGGGTTATGGCTACACCTTC. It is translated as CASSYLRPGQGGYGYTF.